The 29 T cell receptor beta chains in this list originate from one sample, sequenced in a study of blood T cell repertoires in COVID-19. Sequencing was performed with immunoSEQ multiplex PCR; in TCRdb, only in-frame clones are kept and a portion is missing. The sample yields more than 70,000 clones, roughly nine tenths seen once. Sequencing was performed on peripheral blood. The receptors come from a man aged 50-59 years with acute or convalescent COVID-19.

This sequence joins TRBV29-1 and TRBJ1-2; tentatively, D is TRBD1 (5 bases). V was pared by 5 bases and J by 0 bases, with 25 bases between. Germline CDR1 SQVTM, CDR2 ANQGSEA. The CDR3 covers 18 residues. The CDR3 region is CSVLSLGGEGYSNYGYTF. The CDR3 DNA reads as TGCAGCGTTCTCTCCCTGGGGGGAGAGGGGTACTCTAACTATGGCTACACCTTC.

The rearrangement uses TRBV5-1 and TRBJ1-2, with D tentatively TRBD1 (6 bases). V was pared by 2 bases and J by 2 bases, with 22 bases between. Germline V gene data show CDR1 as SGHRS and CDR2 as YFSETQ. The CDR3 is 18 amino acids. The CDR3: CASSFGQIDLDLNYGYTF. Here the CDR3 DNA reads TGCGCCAGCAGCTTCGGACAGATCGACCTCGACCTAAACTATGGCTACACCTTC.

By frequency in the sample, this clone is medium-sized. V is TRBV4-2 and J is TRBJ1-3; D unclear. Germline-derived CDR1 and CDR2 are LGHNA and YNFKEQ. This CDR3 region has 15 residues. Trimming removed 0 bases at V and 0 bases at J, with 6 bases between. This CDR3 reads CASSQDPVSGNTIYF. The CDR3 bases are TGTGCCAGCAGCCAAGATCCTGTCTCTGGAAACACCATATATTTT.

The rearrangement joins TRBV6-6 to TRBJ2-7; maybe TRBD1 (5 bases). Per the germline V gene, CDR1 is MNHNY and CDR2 is SVGAGI (reference sequence). The V and J ends lost 5 bases and 2 bases respectively, with 13 bases between them. The length of the CDR3 is 14 residues. The CDR3 sequence is CASSTPDRTYEQYV. DNA for the CDR3: TGTGCCAGCAGTACCCCAGACAGAACCTACGAGCAGTACGTC.

The sample holds one count of this clone. V gene TRBV2 combines with J gene TRBJ1-1; the match to TRBD1 covers 8 bases. The ends lost 4 bases at V and 0 bases at J; junction bases unmatched: 1. Germline CDR1 reads SNHLY; CDR2 reads FYNNEI. The CDR3 extends over 14 amino acids. The CDR3 bases are TGTGCCAGCAGTGGGGACAGGATGAACACTGAAGCTTTCTTT. Translation gives CASSGDRMNTEAFF.

This chain connects TRBV7-6 to TRBJ1-4; no reliable D call. V was pared by 1 base and J by 0 bases, with 6 bases between. CDR1 is SGHVS and CDR2 is FNYEAQ in the germline V gene. This CDR3 is built from 15 residues. CDR3 bases: TGTGCCAGCAGCTTAGGGGCGTCAACTAATGAAAAACTGTTTTTT. Its translation: CASSLGASTNEKLFF.

In its sample, this clone was seen once. The V call is TRBV7-2, the J call TRBJ1-2; a possible D gene is TRBD1 (5 bases). Germline-derived CDR1 and CDR2 are SGHTA and FQGNSA. The CDR3 spans 13 residues. The germline V and J ends were trimmed by 5 bases and 7 bases, with 14 bases remaining between them. CDR3 amino acids: CASSPAGRGGYTF. Here the CDR3 DNA reads TGTGCCAGCAGCCCCGCGGGGCGAGGTGGCTACACCTTC.

This clone occurred once. The chain links TRBV7-9 to TRBJ1-4; no clear D gene. CDR1 SEHNR and CDR2 FQNEAQ come from the germline V gene (reference sequence). The CDR3 sequence is 12 residues long. The V gene lost 5 bases and the J gene lost 7 bases, with 8 bases spanning the gap. CDR3 sequence (DNA): TGTGCCAGCAGCCCTGGGAGTGAAAAACTGTTTTTT. Protein product: CASSPGSEKLFF.

This clone was recorded once. The V call is TRBV30, the J call TRBJ2-3, with TRBD1 matching 7 bases. This CDR3 has 14 residues. Germline lookup yields CDR1 GTSNPN and CDR2 SVGIG (reference sequence). V dropped 0 bases and J dropped 4; count of bases not matched to a gene: 4. This chain's CDR3 is CAWSVEGAPDTQYF. In DNA form, the CDR3 reads TGTGCCTGGAGTGTTGAGGGGGCCCCAGATACGCAGTATTTT.

Only one count was recorded for this clone. The chain employs TRBV14 and TRBJ1-4; D is perhaps TRBD1 (6 bases). CDR3 length: 15 residues. V shed 0 bases and J shed 5 bases, with 10 bases lying between them. Germline V gives CDR1 SGHDN, CDR2 FVKESK. The CDR3 spells CASSQERGTNEKLFF. The CDR3 DNA follows: TGTGCCAGCAGCCAAGAAAGGGGGACGAATGAAAAACTGTTTTTT.

V and J are TRBV4-2 and TRBJ2-5, with TRBD2 matching over 8 bases. V was clipped by 0 bases and J by 5 bases; unmatched bases: 11. The germline V gene encodes CDR1 LGHNA and CDR2 YNFKEQ. This CDR3 region has 17 residues. Here the CDR3 DNA reads TGTGCCAGCAGCCAAGAGGGCGAGGCGGGGGGCGGTGAGACCCAGTACTTC. Its protein is CASSQEGEAGGGETQYF.

V usage is TRBV3-1 (or the pseudogene TRBV3-2) and J usage is TRBJ1-2; 11 bases match TRBD1. Germline V CDR1 and CDR2: LGHDT, YNNKEL (reference sequence). The CDR3 totals 17 residues. The J segment lost 8 bases and the V segment lost 0 bases, leaving 11 bases of the junction unmatched. Here the CDR3 DNA reads TGTGCCAGCAGCCAAGAACTTGGGACAGGGGGTCTAAAAGGCTACACCTTC. Translated, it gives CASSQELGTGGLKGYTF.

This clone appeared a single time. The gene calls are TRBV19 and TRBJ2-7, with 10 bases that match TRBD1. In germline, CDR1 is LNHDA, CDR2 SQIVND (reference sequence). The V gene end was trimmed by 4 bases and the J gene end by 4 bases; junction bases not matched to a gene: 7. The CDR3 has 15 amino acids. Here the CDR3 reads CASSTRDRGVYEQYV. In DNA, the CDR3 is TGTGCCAGTAGTACCCGGGACAGGGGTGTTTACGAGCAGTACGTC.

The rearrangement links TRBV29-1 to TRBJ1-2; TRBD1 agrees at 12 bases. With V trimmed by 6 bases and J by 0 bases, 5 bases remained unmatched. The CDR3 sequence is 15 residues long. The germline V gene has CDR1 SQVTM and CDR2 ANQGSEA. The CDR3 is CSVLGQGATNYGYTF. The CDR3 DNA reads as TGCAGCGTCCTGGGACAGGGGGCGACTAACTATGGCTACACCTTC.

The chain uses TRBV19 and TRBJ2-5, with a possible D match to TRBD2 (6 bases). The length of the CDR3 is 13 residues. Trimming pared 1 base from V and 5 bases from J, leaving 8 bases between. Germline values: CDR1 LNHDA, CDR2 SQIVND (reference sequence). This CDR3 is CASSIAGGETQYF. The CDR3 region has the DNA TGTGCCAGTAGTATAGCCGGGGGTGAGACCCAGTACTTC.

Here the CDR3 DNA reads TGTGCCAGCAGTACGGGACAGCCGAACACTGAAGCTTTCTTT. This sequence encodes CASSTGQPNTEAFF. The genes are TRBV7-9 and TRBJ1-1, with TRBD1 matching over 7 bases. CDR3 size: 14 residues. With 6 bases clipped from V and 1 base from J, the junction kept 5 bases outside the gene matches. The germline V gene encodes CDR1 SEHNR and CDR2 FQNEAQ (reference sequence).

The rearrangement joins TRBV6-5 to TRBJ1-1, with D uncertain. Looked up from germline, CDR1 is MNHEY and CDR2 is SVGAGI. Trimming took 0 bases from V and 4 from J, leaving 12 bases between them. This CDR3 is built from 15 residues. CDR3 sequence reads: CASSYSFTSSTEAFF. The CDR3 DNA reads TGTGCCAGCAGTTACTCGTTCACCTCGAGCACTGAAGCTTTCTTT.

The chain employs TRBV3-1 (or the pseudogene TRBV3-2) and TRBJ1-2; 9 bases agree with TRBD1. Losses at the gene ends were 4 bases for V and 8 bases for J; bases not matched to a gene: 11. Germline CDR1 reads LGHDT; CDR2 reads YNNKEL (reference sequence). This CDR3 region has 15 residues. As DNA, the CDR3 is TGTGCCAGCAGCCTGGCACCCGGGACAGGGTACGGCTACACCTTC. It specifies CASSLAPGTGYGYTF.

The chain combines TRBV18 with TRBJ1-1; no definite D call. V was shortened by 1 base and J by 0 bases, with 9 bases between the two germline ends. Per the germline V gene, CDR1 is KGHSH and CDR2 is LQKENI. The CDR3 is made up of 15 amino acids. The CDR3 DNA follows: TGTGCCAGCTCACCACAGCAGGTGGTGAACACTGAAGCTTTCTTT. This codes for CASSPQQVVNTEAFF.

The genes are TRBV19 and TRBJ1-2, with D perhaps TRBD1 (6 bases). V lost 2 bases to trimming and J lost 8 bases, with 12 bases between them. The germline CDR1 and CDR2 sequences are LNHDA and SQIVND (reference sequence). The CDR3 covers 13 residues. DNA of the CDR3: TGTGCCAGTAGTATAAGGGGGACACACGGCTACACCTTC. Translating gives CASSIRGTHGYTF. Looking up the rest from reference TRBV19 and TRBJ1-2 gives the full variable domain: DGGITQSPKYLFRKEGQNVTLSCEQNLNHDAMYWYRQDPGQGLRLIYYSQIVNDFQKGDIAEGYSVSREKKESFPLTVTSAQKNPTAFYLCASSIRGTHGYTFGSGTRLTVV.

The rearrangement links TRBV25-1 to TRBJ1-5; D possibly corresponds to TRBD1 (5 bases). Germline CDR1 MGHDK, CDR2 SYGVNS. V was trimmed by 4 bases and J by 6 bases, leaving 13 bases between them. There are 14 residues in the CDR3. Here the CDR3 reads CASSGGGLAQPQHF. CDR3 bases: TGTGCCAGCAGTGGGGGGGGGTTGGCTCAGCCCCAGCATTTT.

This chain connects TRBV18 to TRBJ1-1; TRBD1 is a possible D gene (5 bases). Germline V gene sequence: CDR1 KGHSH, CDR2 LQKENI. The CDR3 has 14 amino acids. The V end was cut by 2 bases, the J end by 5 bases, with 12 bases between. The CDR3: CASSPESGGTEAFF. As DNA, the CDR3 is TGTGCCAGCTCACCAGAGTCGGGGGGAACTGAAGCTTTCTTT.

The chain has TRBV29-1 and TRBJ1-1; 7 nucleotides agree with TRBD1. Germline assignment: CDR1 SQVTM and CDR2 ANQGSEA. The CDR3 has 13 amino acids. After removal of 2 bases from V and 4 bases from J, the junction contained 4 bases not matched to a gene. CDR3 sequence (DNA): TGCAGCGTTGAAATGGGACAGAGCACTGAAGCTTTCTTT. It yields the protein CSVEMGQSTEAFF.

The V and J genes are TRBV24-1 and TRBJ2-3, with TRBD1 identical over 9 bases. The CDR3 is made up of 14 amino acids. Germline trimming cut 3 bases from V and 3 bases from J; bases unmatched to any gene: 0. Germline V gene data show CDR1 as KGHDR and CDR2 as SFDVKD. CDR3 DNA: TGTGCCACCAGTGATGACAGGGGGACAGATACGCAGTATTTT. Translation: CATSDDRGTDTQYF.

The chain recombines TRBV7-8 with TRBJ2-5; D is perhaps TRBD2 (5 bases). V lost 1 base, J lost 5 bases, and 23 bases lay in between. CDR1 SGHVS and CDR2 FQNEAQ come from the germline V gene. The CDR3 runs to 18 residues. The CDR3 DNA reads as TGTGCCAGCAGCTTAGTGGGTATTGCGGGTTTTAGGGCGGAGACCCAGTACTTC. It is translated as CASSLVGIAGFRAETQYF.

V and J are TRBV30 and TRBJ1-3; D is unresolved. The CDR3 is made up of 15 amino acids. V lost 0 bases and J 0 bases, leaving 9 bases between the germline ends. Germline V gene lookup returns CDR1 GTSNPN and CDR2 SVGIG (reference sequence). CDR3 DNA: TGTGCCTGGAGTGTACTATCCTACTCTGGAAACACCATATATTTT. Translating it yields CAWSVLSYSGNTIYF. The variable domain in full, completed from reference TRBV30 and TRBJ1-3, reads SQTIHQWPATLVQPVGSPLSLECTVEGTSNPNLYWYRQAAGRGLQLLFYSVGIGQISSEVPQNLSASRPQDRQFILSSKKLLLSDSGFYLCAWSVLSYSGNTIYFGEGSWLTVV.

This clone was counted only a few times. This chain links TRBV5-4 with TRBJ2-5; D remains ambiguous. From germline, CDR1 is SGHNT and CDR2 YYREEE (reference sequence). Between the trimmed V and J ends, which lost 0 bases and 4 bases, there was a span of 7 bases. The CDR3 spans 13 residues. CDR3 bases: TGTGCCAGCAGCTTGGCCGGAGTAGAGACCCAGTACTTC. Translating gives CASSLAGVETQYF.

This clone was seen a handful of times. Other DNA sequences in this specimen translate into the identical CDR3. The chain joins TRBV30 to TRBJ1-2; D is ambiguous. Germline assignment: CDR1 GTSNPN and CDR2 SVGIG (reference sequence). V lost 1 base and J 5 bases, leaving 8 bases between the germline ends. This CDR3 contains 12 residues. The chain's CDR3 is CAWSATVYGYTF. As DNA, the CDR3 is TGTGCCTGGAGTGCAACAGTGTATGGCTACACCTTC.

The chain has TRBV30 and TRBJ2-1; the D gene is possibly TRBD1 (5 bases). V lost 0 bases to trimming and J lost 2 bases, with 5 bases between them. CDR1 is GTSNPN and CDR2 is SVGIG in the germline V gene (reference sequence). The CDR3 is 13 residues long. The CDR3 region is CAWSVGAYNEQFF. The CDR3 DNA reads TGTGCCTGGAGTGTAGGGGCCTACAATGAGCAGTTCTTC.